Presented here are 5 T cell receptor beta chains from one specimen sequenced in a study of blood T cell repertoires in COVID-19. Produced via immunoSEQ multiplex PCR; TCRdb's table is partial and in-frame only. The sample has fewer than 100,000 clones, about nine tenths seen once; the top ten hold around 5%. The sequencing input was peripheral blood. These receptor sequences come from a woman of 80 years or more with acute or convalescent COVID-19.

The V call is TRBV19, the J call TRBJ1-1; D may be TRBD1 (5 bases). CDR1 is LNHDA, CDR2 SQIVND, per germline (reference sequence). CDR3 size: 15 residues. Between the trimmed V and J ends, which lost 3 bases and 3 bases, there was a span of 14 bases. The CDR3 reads CASSIGAGRDTEAFF. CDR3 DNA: TGTGCCAGTAGTATTGGGGCCGGGAGGGACACTGAAGCTTTCTTT.

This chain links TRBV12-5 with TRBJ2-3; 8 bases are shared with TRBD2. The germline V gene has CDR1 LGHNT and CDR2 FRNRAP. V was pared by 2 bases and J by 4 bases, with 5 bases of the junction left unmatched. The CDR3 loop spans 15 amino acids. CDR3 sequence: CASGLRGGVSDTQYF. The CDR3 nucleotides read TGTGCTAGTGGTTTGCGGGGGGGCGTTTCAGATACGCAGTATTTT.

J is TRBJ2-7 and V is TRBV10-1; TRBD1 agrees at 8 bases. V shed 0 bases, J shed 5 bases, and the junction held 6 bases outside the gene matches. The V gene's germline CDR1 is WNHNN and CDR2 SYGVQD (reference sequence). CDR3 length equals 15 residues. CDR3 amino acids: CASSESGQGAHEQYF. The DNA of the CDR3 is TGCGCCAGCAGTGAGTCGGGGCAGGGGGCCCACGAGCAGTACTTC.

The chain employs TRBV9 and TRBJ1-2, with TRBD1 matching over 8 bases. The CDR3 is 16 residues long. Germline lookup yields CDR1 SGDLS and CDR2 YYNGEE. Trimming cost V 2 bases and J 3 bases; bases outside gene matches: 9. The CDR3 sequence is CASSVDPGQGHYGYTF. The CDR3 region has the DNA TGTGCCAGCAGCGTGGACCCTGGACAGGGCCACTATGGCTACACCTTC. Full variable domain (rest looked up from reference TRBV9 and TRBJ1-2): DSGVTQTPKHLITATGQRVTLRCSPRSGDLSVYWYQQSLDQGLQFLIQYYNGEERAKGNILERFSAQQFPDLHSELNLSSLELGDSALYFCASSVDPGQGHYGYTFGSGTRLTVV.

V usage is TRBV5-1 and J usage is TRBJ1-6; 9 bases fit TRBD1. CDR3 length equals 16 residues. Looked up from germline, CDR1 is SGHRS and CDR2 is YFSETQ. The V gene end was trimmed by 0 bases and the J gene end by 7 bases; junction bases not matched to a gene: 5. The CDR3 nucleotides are TGCGCCAGCAGCTTGGGAGGACAGGGGAAGAATTCACCCCTCCACTTT. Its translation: CASSLGGQGKNSPLHF.